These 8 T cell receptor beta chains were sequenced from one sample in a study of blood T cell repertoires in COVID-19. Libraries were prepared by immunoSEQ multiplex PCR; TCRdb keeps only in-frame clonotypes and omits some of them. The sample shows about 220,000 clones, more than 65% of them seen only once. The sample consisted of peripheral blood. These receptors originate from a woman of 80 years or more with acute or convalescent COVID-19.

CDR3 DNA sequence: TGTGCCAGTAGTATGACTAGCGGGGGCTCCTACGAGCAGTACTTC. This sequence encodes CASSMTSGGSYEQYF. The chain recombines TRBV19 with TRBJ2-7, with 12 positions matching TRBD2. V lost 3 bases to trimming and J lost 0 bases; unmatched junction nucleotides: 0. The germline CDR1 and CDR2 sequences are LNHDA and SQIVND (reference sequence). The CDR3 covers 15 residues.

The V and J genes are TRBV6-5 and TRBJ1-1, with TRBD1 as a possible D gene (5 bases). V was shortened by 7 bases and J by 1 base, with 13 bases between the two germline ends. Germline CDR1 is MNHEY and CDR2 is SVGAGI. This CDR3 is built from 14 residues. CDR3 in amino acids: CASTLYTGNTEAFF. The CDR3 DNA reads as TGTGCCAGCACCCTATATACAGGGAACACTGAAGCTTTCTTT.

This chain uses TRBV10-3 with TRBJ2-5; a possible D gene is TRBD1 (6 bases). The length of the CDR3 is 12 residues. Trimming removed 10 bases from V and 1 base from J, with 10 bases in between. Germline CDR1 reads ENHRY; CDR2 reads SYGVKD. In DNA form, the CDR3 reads TGTGCCAGCGGACAGTCCCAAGAGACCCAGTACTTC. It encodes CASGQSQETQYF.

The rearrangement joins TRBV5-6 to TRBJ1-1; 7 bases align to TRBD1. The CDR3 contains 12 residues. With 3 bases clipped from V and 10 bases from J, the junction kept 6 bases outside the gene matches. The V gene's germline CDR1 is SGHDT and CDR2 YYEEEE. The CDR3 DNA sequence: TGTGCCAGCAGCTCTAGACAGGGTGCAGCTTTCTTT. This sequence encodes CASSSRQGAAFF. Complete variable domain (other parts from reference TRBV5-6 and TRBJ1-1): DAGVTQSPTHLIKTRGQQVTLRCSPKSGHDTVSWYQQALGQGPQFIFQYYEEEERQRGNFPDRFSGHQFPNYSSELNVNALLLGDSALYLCASSSRQGAAFFGQGTRLTVV.

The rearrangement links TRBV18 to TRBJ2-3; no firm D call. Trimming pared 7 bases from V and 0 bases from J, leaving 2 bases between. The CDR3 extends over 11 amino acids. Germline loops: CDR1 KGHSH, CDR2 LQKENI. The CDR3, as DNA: TGTGCCAGCTTAAGCACAGATACGCAGTATTTT. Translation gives CASLSTDTQYF. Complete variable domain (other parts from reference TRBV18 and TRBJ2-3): NAGVMQNPRHLVRRRGQEARLRCSPMKGHSHVYWYRQLPEEGLKFMVYLQKENIIDESGMPKERFSAEFPKEGPSILRIQQVVRGDSAAYFCASLSTDTQYFGPGTRLTVL.

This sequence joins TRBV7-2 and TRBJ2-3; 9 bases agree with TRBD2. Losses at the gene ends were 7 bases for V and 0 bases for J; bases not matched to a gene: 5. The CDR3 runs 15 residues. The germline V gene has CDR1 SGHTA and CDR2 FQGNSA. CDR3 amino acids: CASTRTSVSTDTQYF. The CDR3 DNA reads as TGTGCCAGCACCCGGACTAGCGTAAGCACAGATACGCAGTATTTT.

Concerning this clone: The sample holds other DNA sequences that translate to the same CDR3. The chain's CDR3 is CASSLGGQSGNTIYF. As DNA, the CDR3 is TGCGCCAGCAGCTTGGGAGGACAGTCTGGAAACACCATATATTTT. The rearrangement links TRBV5-1 to TRBJ1-3, with D maybe TRBD1 (6 bases). The CDR3 totals 15 residues. With 0 bases removed from V and 1 base from J, the gap between germline ends came to 8 bases. CDR1 and CDR2 from the germline V gene are SGHRS and YFSETQ.

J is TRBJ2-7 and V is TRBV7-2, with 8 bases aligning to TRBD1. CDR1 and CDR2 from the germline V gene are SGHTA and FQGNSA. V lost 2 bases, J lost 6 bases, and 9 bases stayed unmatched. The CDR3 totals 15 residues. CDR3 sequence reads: CASSLTSGTGGEQYF. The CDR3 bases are TGTGCCAGCAGCTTAACTTCCGGGACAGGAGGCGAGCAGTACTTC.